In its sample, the clone carrying this T cell receptor (beta chain) was seen a few times. Each donor's status was that of a healthy bone marrow donor. This record belongs to a study of cytomegalovirus exposure and HLA in healthy donors. The study ran its PCR with 60 Vbeta and 13 Jbeta primers. Clones were read by immunoSEQ multiplex PCR, and TCRdb kept only the in-frame ones, dropping some. The profile covers over 140,000 clones, with around 81% appearing a single time and about 2.5% taken by the ten largest. V lost 1 base to trimming and J lost 2 bases, with 13 bases between them. The CDR3 has 16 amino acids. Germline CDR1 SSHAT, CDR2 FNYEAQ (reference sequence).

This rearrangement joins TRBV7-7 to TRBJ2-3; tentative D call: TRBD1 (6 bases). The sample comprised PBMCs. The TCR originated in a man in his forties or fifties in good health and CMV-seronegative. In DNA, the CDR3 is TGTGCCAGCAGCTTAGGACCCGGACAGAACACAGATACGCAGTATTTT. Its protein is CASSLGPGQNTDTQYF.